Presented here are 10 T cell receptor beta chains from one specimen sequenced in a study of OX40 agonist ivuxolimab in advanced cancers. Produced via immunoSEQ multiplex PCR; TCRdb's table is partial and in-frame only. The table records fewer than 85,000 clones, 65% to 90% of them present only once. The sample was CD4+ or CD8+ T cells sorted from blood, taken in a trial of the OX40 agonist ivuxolimab. These receptors all come from an adult with an advanced solid tumor such as melanoma, head and neck, liver or kidney cancer.

The chain couples TRBV28 to TRBJ2-5; D is unclear. Germline CDR1 reads MDHEN; CDR2 reads SYDVKM. The CDR3 runs 12 residues. V was trimmed by 4 bases and J by 2 bases, leaving 5 bases between them. Here the CDR3 DNA reads TGTGCCAGCAGTTCCCGGCAAGAGACCCAGTACTTC. Translating gives CASSSRQETQYF.

This chain connects TRBV5-3 to TRBJ2-7; D not certain. TRBV5-3 qualifies as an ORF whose function is uncertain. CDR3 length: 13 residues. The V end was cut by 1 base, the J end by 3 bases, with 8 bases between. The DNA of the CDR3 is TGTGCCAGAAGCTTGTCCTATAACTACGAGCAGTACTTC. This sequence encodes CARSLSYNYEQYF.

The chain uses TRBV6-5 and TRBJ1-1, with D possibly being TRBD1 (5 bases). The CDR3 sequence is 14 residues long. The V and J ends lost 7 bases and 5 bases respectively, with 17 bases between them. Germline-derived CDR1 and CDR2 are MNHEY and SVGAGI. The CDR3 DNA reads as TGTGCCAGCACCCCGGGGGGGAGAGGTACTGAAGCTTTCTTT. Encoded protein: CASTPGGRGTEAFF.

The V gene is TRBV7-9, the J gene TRBJ2-2, with D perhaps matching TRBD1 or TRBD2 (5 bases each). CDR3 length equals 14 residues. CDR1 is SEHNR and CDR2 is FQNEAQ in the germline V gene (reference sequence). Trimming removed 2 bases from V and 4 bases from J, with 8 bases in between. CDR3 in DNA: TGTGCCAGCAGCTTATCTGGGGGCACCGGGGAGCTGTTTTTT. Its translation: CASSLSGGTGELFF.

This clone was counted a single time. The rearrangement joins TRBV4-2 to TRBJ1-2, with 8 positions matching TRBD1. The V segment lost 5 bases and the J segment 8 bases; nucleotides outside the gene matches: 7. This CDR3 is built from 13 residues. Germline V lookup: CDR1 LGHNA, CDR2 YNFKEQ. As DNA, the CDR3 is TGTGCCAGCAGCTTTGATGACAGGGGCGGCTACACCTTC. This sequence encodes CASSFDDRGGYTF.

The V gene is TRBV6-4, the J gene TRBJ1-1; D may be TRBD1 (5 bases). The germline gives CDR1 MRHNA, CDR2 SNTAGT. Trimming shortened V by 3 bases and J by 3 bases, and 8 bases separated the two germline ends. The CDR3 extends over 13 amino acids. This CDR3 reads CASSEGADTEAFF. The CDR3 DNA sequence: TGTGCCAGCAGTGAAGGGGCTGACACTGAAGCTTTCTTT.

This clone was counted between two and nine times. The gene calls are TRBV27 and TRBJ1-1; TRBD1 agrees at 8 bases. This CDR3 contains 16 residues. Germline CDR1 MNHEY, CDR2 SMNVEV (reference sequence). V was clipped by 3 bases and J by 0 bases; unmatched bases: 6. The CDR3 nucleotides are TGTGCCAGCAGTTTCCAGGGGGCGAAGGTGAACACTGAAGCTTTCTTT. Protein product: CASSFQGAKVNTEAFF.

The V call is TRBV18, the J call TRBJ2-1; no definite D call. Per the germline V gene, CDR1 is KGHSH and CDR2 is LQKENI. The length of the CDR3 is 13 residues. V was shortened by 3 bases and J by 10 bases, with 13 bases between the two germline ends. CDR3 DNA: TGTGCCAGCTCACCTACCCTTAACGAAGAGCAGTTCTTC. Its protein product is CASSPTLNEEQFF. The entire variable domain, with the rest obtained from reference TRBV18 and TRBJ2-1, is as follows: NAGVMQNPRHLVRRRGQEARLRCSPMKGHSHVYWYRQLPEEGLKFMVYLQKENIIDESGMPKERFSAEFPKEGPSILRIQQVVRGDSAAYFCASSPTLNEEQFFGPGTRLTVL.

This sequence joins TRBV7-8 and TRBJ1-5; tentatively, D is TRBD1 (5 bases). V was pared by 0 bases and J by 1 base, with 7 bases between. The length of the CDR3 is 15 residues. CDR1 is SGHVS, CDR2 FQNEAQ, per germline. CDR3 DNA sequence: TGTGCCAGCAGCTTAGCTCCAGGGAGCAATCAGCCCCAGCATTTT. Residues: CASSLAPGSNQPQHF.

The chain carries TRBV6-5 and TRBJ1-4; TRBD1 is a possible D gene (5 bases). This CDR3 comprises 13 residues. Trimming removed 6 bases from V and 1 base from J, with 6 bases in between. The germline gives CDR1 MNHEY, CDR2 SVGAGI. CDR3 region: CASRGGTNEKLFF. As DNA, the CDR3 is TGTGCCAGCAGGGGGGGAACTAATGAAAAACTGTTTTTT.